The entry below describes one T cell receptor (beta chain). This sample was included in a study of OX40 agonist ivuxolimab in advanced cancers. The assay was immunoSEQ multiplex PCR, and TCRdb's table has in-frame clones only and misses some. The sample yields tens of thousands of clones, 89% seen once. The germline CDR1 and CDR2 sequences are SGHRS and YFSETQ. This CDR3 contains 14 residues. V lost 0 bases and J lost 4, with 8 bases in between. The sample consisted of CD4+ or CD8+ T cells sorted from blood, taken in a trial of the OX40 agonist ivuxolimab. This TCR came from an adult with an advanced solid tumor such as melanoma, head and neck, liver or kidney cancer. The chain has TRBV5-1 and TRBJ2-1; a weak D match, TRBD2 (5 bases). The CDR3 is CASSLDGIYNEQFF. Written as DNA, the CDR3 is TGCGCCAGCAGCTTGGACGGGATTTACAATGAGCAGTTCTTC.